Each of the 4 T cell receptor beta chains below was sequenced from the same sample in a study of cytomegalovirus exposure and HLA in healthy donors. Clones were read by immunoSEQ multiplex PCR, and TCRdb kept only the in-frame ones, dropping some. The profile shows roughly 300,000 clones, 88% of them singletons. The sample taken for sequencing was PBMCs. These receptors were taken from a woman between 18 and 30 years old in good health and CMV-seronegative.

The V gene is TRBV6-6, the J gene TRBJ1-6; 11 nucleotides match TRBD1. The V gene's germline CDR1 is MNHNY and CDR2 SVGAGI (reference sequence). CDR3 length equals 14 residues. V lost 7 bases, J lost 7 bases, and 3 bases stayed unmatched. The chain's CDR3 is CASIGQGANSPLHF. DNA for the CDR3: TGTGCCAGCATTGGACAGGGGGCGAATTCACCCCTCCACTTT.

The gene calls are TRBV18 and TRBJ2-3; no firm D call. Looked up from germline, CDR1 is KGHSH and CDR2 is LQKENI. Trimming removed 2 bases from V and 0 bases from J, with 15 bases in between. CDR3 length equals 17 residues. CDR3 region: CASSPVVAQPSTDTQYF. The CDR3, as DNA: TGTGCCAGCTCACCAGTGGTAGCTCAACCTAGCACAGATACGCAGTATTTT.

This rearrangement joins TRBV4-1 to TRBJ2-3, with 9 nucleotides matching TRBD1. V trimming: 4 bases; J trimming: 2 bases; junction bases outside the gene matches: 13. CDR1 MGHRA and CDR2 YSYEKL come from the germline V gene. This CDR3 region has 18 residues. CDR3 DNA: TGCGCCAGCAGCCCACAGGGGGCGCTCCAGAAACTCACAGATACGCAGTATTTT. It yields the protein CASSPQGALQKLTDTQYF.

The V gene is TRBV27, the J gene TRBJ2-7; 8 bases agree with TRBD2. V shed 6 bases, J shed 6 bases, and the junction held 7 bases outside the gene matches. This CDR3 has 13 amino acids. Germline assignment: CDR1 MNHEY and CDR2 SMNVEV (reference sequence). As DNA, the CDR3 is TGTGCCAGCAGATCGGGGGGGATCGGCGAGCAGTACTTC. As protein: CASRSGGIGEQYF.